The rows below give T cell receptor beta chains drawn from one sample of a study of T-cell memory formation after mild COVID-19. One entry per CDR3 protein, called by TCRdb with MiXCR from the 5' RACE reads. The table includes about 400,000 distinct CDR3 sequences, about 24% detected once. Sequencing was performed on PBMCs or a T cell subset sorted from them (not recorded which). The receptors derive from an adult woman who had mild COVID-19 (a few samples of this study predate the infection). Cell type and time point are not known. CDR3s include the opening cysteine and the closing phenylalanine or tryptophan. D genes are given only for firm matches. Size tells how often a clone was seen (once, few, many) or the class of an expanded clone, and some rows leave it out.

d_call clone_size j_call v_call cdr3_aa cdr3_nt
NA once TRBJ2-1 TRBV5-4 CASSWGGTGIGEQFF TGTGCCAGCAGCTGGGGAGGGACAGGAATCGGTGAGCAGTTCTTC
NA few TRBJ2-7 TRBV6-5 CASSPASSYEQYF TGTGCCAGCAGTCCGGCCAGCTCCTACGAGCAGTACTTC
NA few TRBJ2-7 TRBV7-9 CAGGRTHSYEQYF TGTGCCGGCGGAAGAACCCACTCCTACGAGCAGTACTTC
NA few TRBJ1-1 TRBV11-2 CASSPQQGQEAFF TGTGCCAGCAGCCCACAGCAGGGTCAGGAAGCTTTCTTT
NA NA TRBJ1-1 TRBV14 CASSQVKSSAFF TGTGCCAGCAGCCAGGTCAAGTCTTCAGCTTTCTTT
TRBD1 few TRBJ1-1 TRBV24-1 CATSEGQLAFF TGTGCCACCAGTGAGGGACAGCTTGCTTTCTTT
TRBD1 few TRBJ1-3 TRBV5-8 CASSSWGQGAGNTIYF TGTGCCAGCAGCTCCTGGGGACAGGGGGCTGGAAACACCATATATTTT
NA few TRBJ2-5 TRBV27 CATRGAGETQYF TGTGCCACGAGAGGGGCGGGGGAGACCCAGTACTTC
NA NA TRBJ2-7 TRBV6-5 CASREEAPRYEQYF TGTGCCAGCAGGGAGGAGGCGCCCCGCTACGAGCAGTACTTC
NA NA TRBJ2-5 TRBV4-1 CASSQGSGGWETQYF TGCGCCAGCAGCCAAGGTTCCGGGGGTTGGGAGACCCAGTACTTC
NA NA TRBJ1-2 TRBV4-3 CASSPAPHYGYTF TGCGCCAGCAGCCCTGCCCCGCACTATGGCTACACCTTC
NA many TRBJ2-7 TRBV2 CASTPGTDYEQYF TGTGCCAGCACCCCAGGGACGGACTACGAGCAGTACTTC
TRBD2 NA TRBJ2-1 TRBV6-2/TRBV6-3 CASSYPLLAGGPVEQFF TGTGCCAGCAGTTACCCTCTACTAGCGGGAGGGCCCGTTGAGCAGTTCTTC
NA few TRBJ2-3 TRBV7-9 CASSLAATTNTQYF TGTGCCAGCAGCTTAGCGGCGACTACCAATACGCAGTATTTT
NA many TRBJ2-1 TRBV7-3 CASSPGSGYNEQFF TGTGCCAGCAGTCCCGGGTCAGGCTACAATGAGCAGTTCTTC
NA NA TRBJ2-7 TRBV10-3 CAISQSYEQYF TGTGCCATCTCACAGAGCTACGAGCAGTACTTC
NA many TRBJ2-3 TRBV4-1 CASSRGLTDTQYF TGCGCCAGCAGCCGGGGACTCACAGATACGCAGTATTTT
NA few TRBJ2-5 TRBV7-7 CASSPQKTPIRETQYF TGTGCTAGCAGCCCCCAGAAGACCCCGATCCGAGAGACCCAGTACTTC
TRBD1 few TRBJ2-7 TRBV6-5 CASSVRDRGSYEQYF TGTGCCAGCAGTGTCCGGGACAGAGGAAGCTACGAGCAGTACTTC
TRBD1 few TRBJ1-1 TRBV6-5 CASSRDRAGGAFF TGTGCCAGCAGTCGAGACAGGGCCGGAGGAGCTTTCTTT
NA NA TRBJ2-5 TRBV12-3/TRBV12-4 CASRIGIGETQYF TGTGCCAGCAGAATAGGAATTGGAGAGACCCAGTACTTC
NA NA TRBJ1-2 TRBV6-5 CASSYQRRGAGGYTF TGTGCCAGCAGTTACCAAAGGCGAGGGGCTGGTGGCTACACCTTC
TRBD2 few TRBJ2-7 TRBV4-3 CASSQDRLAGGGGSYEQYF TGCGCCAGCAGCCAAGATAGGCTAGCGGGAGGGGGGGGTTCCTACGAGCAGTACTTC
TRBD2 NA TRBJ2-5 TRBV6-2/TRBV6-3 CASSPRLGGTSGKKAPGQETQYF TGTGCCAGCAGTCCACGTTTAGGAGGAACTAGCGGGAAAAAGGCCCCCGGTCAAGAGACCCAGTACTTC
NA NA TRBJ1-1 TRBV12-3/TRBV12-4 CASSQAGWAEAFF TGTGCCAGCAGTCAGGCCGGGTGGGCTGAAGCTTTCTTT
TRBD1 few TRBJ2-2 TRBV7-6 CASSSPGQGAGELFF TGTGCCAGCAGCTCTCCGGGACAGGGGGCCGGGGAGCTGTTTTTT
TRBD1 few TRBJ1-1 TRBV3-1 CASSTHRGIVTEAFF TGTGCCAGCAGCACACACAGGGGGATAGTAACTGAAGCTTTCTTT
NA NA TRBJ2-7 TRBV28 CASSLKVLSYEQYF TGTGCCAGCAGTCTGAAGGTCTTAAGTTACGAGCAGTACTTC
NA few TRBJ2-7 TRBV11-2 CASSLVSRGPHEQYF TGTGCCAGCAGCTTAGTTTCCAGGGGCCCCCACGAGCAGTACTTC
NA NA TRBJ1-1 TRBV6-5 CASSYSAGVDTEAFF TGTGCCAGCAGTTACTCGGCAGGGGTCGACACTGAAGCTTTCTTT
TRBD1 NA TRBJ2-1 TRBV5-1 CASSLGDRVFF TGCGCCAGCAGCTTGGGGGACAGGGTGTTCTTC
NA few TRBJ2-1 TRBV28 CASSRTWRGNEQFF TGTGCCAGCAGTCGAACGTGGCGCGGGAATGAGCAGTTCTTC
TRBD2 once TRBJ2-5 TRBV24-1 CATSDSGTSGIETQYF TGTGCCACCAGTGACTCCGGGACTAGCGGGATAGAGACCCAGTACTTC
NA NA TRBJ1-6 TRBV12-3/TRBV12-4 CASSLIGWGLNSPLHF TGTGCCAGCAGTTTAATAGGGTGGGGACTTAATTCACCCCTCCACTTT
NA few TRBJ2-1 TRBV4-3 CASSQGSPPNEQFF TGCGCCAGCAGCCAAGGGAGTCCCCCCAATGAGCAGTTCTTC
TRBD1 NA TRBJ2-7 TRBV5-5 CASSPRDRETYEQYF TGTGCCAGCAGCCCCAGGGACAGGGAAACCTACGAGCAGTACTTC
TRBD1 few TRBJ1-5 TRBV24-1 CAPAGTGRGNQPQHF TGTGCCCCAGCCGGGACAGGGAGAGGCAATCAGCCCCAGCATTTT
NA NA TRBJ2-5 TRBV4-1 CASSPDPGETQYF TGCGCCAGCAGCCCTGATCCTGGAGAGACCCAGTACTTC
TRBD2 few TRBJ2-3 TRBV7-2 CASSPGGPYGGTGTDTQYF TGTGCCAGCAGCCCGGGGGGGCCTTATGGCGGGACCGGCACAGATACGCAGTATTTT
TRBD1 few TRBJ1-2 TRBV27 CASRKGTGGNYGYTF TGTGCCAGCAGAAAGGGGACAGGGGGTAACTATGGCTACACCTTC
TRBD1 few TRBJ1-2 TRBV7-9 CASSLEPGQGAGGYTF TGTGCCAGCAGCCTGGAACCGGGACAGGGGGCCGGGGGCTACACCTTC
NA NA TRBJ2-7 TRBV7-2 CASSLESYSYEQYF TGTGCCAGCAGCTTAGAGTCCTACTCCTACGAGCAGTACTTC
NA NA TRBJ1-1 TRBV29-1 CSVLGTLGNTEAFF TGCAGCGTTTTGGGGACGCTCGGGAACACTGAAGCTTTCTTT
TRBD2 NA TRBJ2-3 TRBV5-1 CASNHGGADTQYF TGCGCCAGCAACCACGGGGGGGCCGATACGCAGTATTTT
NA NA TRBJ2-4 TRBV18 CASSLQGNSAKNIQYF TGTGCCAGCTCACTTCAGGGTAACTCAGCCAAAAACATTCAGTACTTC
TRBD2 few TRBJ2-1 TRBV7-8 CASTPLAGGFNEQFF TGTGCCAGCACGCCGCTAGCGGGAGGGTTCAATGAGCAGTTCTTC
TRBD2 few TRBJ2-1 TRBV7-2 CASSFAFRGGWDEQFF TGTGCCAGCAGCTTCGCTTTTCGCGGGGGATGGGATGAGCAGTTCTTC
TRBD2 NA TRBJ2-1 TRBV28 CASSSTSGSRAYNEQFF TGTGCCAGCAGTTCGACTAGCGGGAGCAGGGCCTACAATGAGCAGTTCTTC
NA NA TRBJ2-3 TRBV18 CASSLIQGDTQYF TGTGCCAGCTCACTAATCCAGGGAGATACGCAGTATTTT
NA many TRBJ2-3 TRBV4-3 CASSPAPLGAQPDTQYF TGCGCCAGCAGCCCCGCACCTTTGGGGGCGCAACCAGATACGCAGTATTTT
NA few TRBJ1-2 TRBV3-1 CASSQVAAGYTF TGTGCCAGCAGCCAAGTGGCTGCGGGCTACACCTTC
NA NA TRBJ1-5 TRBV4-2 CASSQVRGFGNQPQHF TGTGCCAGCAGCCAAGTCCGGGGGTTTGGGAATCAGCCCCAGCATTTT
NA NA TRBJ1-2 TRBV27 CASRVTASDGYTF TGTGCCAGCAGAGTGACCGCTAGTGATGGCTACACCTTC
NA NA TRBJ1-1 TRBV5-1 CASRTGTLPMNTEAFF TGCGCCAGCAGGACCGGGACACTTCCCATGAACACTGAAGCTTTCTTT
NA few TRBJ2-5 TRBV12-3/TRBV12-4 CASSPGGVQTQYF TGTGCCAGCAGTCCAGGGGGGGTCCAAACCCAGTACTTC
TRBD1 few TRBJ2-1 TRBV9 CASSATAQGGNNEQFF TGTGCCAGCAGCGCTACGGCACAGGGGGGAAACAATGAGCAGTTCTTC
TRBD1 few TRBJ1-4 TRBV3-1 CASSQGGQRNEKLFF TGTGCCAGCAGCCAAGGGGGACAGCGTAATGAAAAACTGTTTTTT
TRBD2 NA TRBJ2-1 TRBV4-1 CASMPGTSGGGEQFF TGCGCCAGCATGCCAGGGACTAGCGGGGGGGGTGAGCAGTTCTTC